The rows below give T cell receptor beta chains drawn from one sample of a study of CD8 T cells in ankylosing spondylitis. TCRdb passed the 5' RACE reads through MiXCR, listing each CDR3 protein once. The data show around 230,000 distinct CDR3 sequences, 8% to 10% seen once. The sample comprised blood, either unsorted or a sorted T cell fraction (not recorded which). All receptors come from a female donor with ankylosing spondylitis or in good health (not recorded which). The CDR3 runs from the conserved cysteine through the conserved F or W. Each record gives: J gene, V gene, D gene, clone size, CDR3 DNA, CDR3 protein. A D gene is named only where the DNA matches it firmly. Clone size appears in some rows only: once, few, many, or a class for an expanded clone.

>TRBJ2-7|TRBV6-6|TRBD2|many
TGTGCCAGCAGCCTAGCGGCGGAGCAGTACTTC
CASSLAAEQYF
>TRBJ2-1|TRBV6-5|TRBD2|many
TGTGCCAGCAGTTACCAGGGGACTAGCGGGCATGAGCAGTTCTTC
CASSYQGTSGHEQFF
>TRBJ2-1|TRBV7-6|TRBD2|many
TGTGCCAGCAGGATAACCGGGACTAGCGGTCACAATGAGCAGTTCTTC
CASRITGTSGHNEQFF
>TRBJ1-1|TRBV7-8|TRBD1|many
TGTGCCAGCAGCCCAGGGGGGGGTCGGACTGAAGCTTTCTTT
CASSPGGGRTEAFF
>TRBJ1-1|TRBV12-3/TRBV12-4|.|many
TGTGCCAGCAGTTTGGACAGTGACACTGAAGCTTTCTTT
CASSLDSDTEAFF
>TRBJ2-7|TRBV7-8|.|many
TGTGCCAGCAGCTTTCGGACGGATAGACCCTACGAGCAGTACTTC
CASSFRTDRPYEQYF
>TRBJ1-1|TRBV15|.|many
TGTGCCACCAGCAGAGAGGCAGGGATGAACACTGAAGCTTTCTTT
CATSREAGMNTEAFF
>TRBJ2-1|TRBV6-5|TRBD2|many
TGTGCCAGCAGTGTACTAGCGGGAGCTTACAATGAGCAGTTCTTC
CASSVLAGAYNEQFF
>TRBJ2-2|TRBV21-1|.|many
TGTGCCAGCGGGACAGGCGGAAAAACCGGGGAGCTGTTTTTT
CASGTGGKTGELFF
>TRBJ2-2|TRBV7-2|.|once
TGTGCCAGCACCCTCCTAAGGGCCCAAGGGGAGCTGTTTTTT
CASTLLRAQGELFF
>TRBJ2-3|TRBV10-3|TRBD2|many
TGTGCCACCGGGGACTATAGCACAGATACGCAGTATTTT
CATGDYSTDTQYF
>TRBJ2-1|TRBV3-1|.|many
TGTGCCAGCAGCCAGGCAGGTGGGGATGAGCAGTTCTTC
CASSQAGGDEQFF
>TRBJ2-5|TRBV4-3|.|few
TGCGCCAGCAGCCAAGCCGGGACTTCTGGGGAGACCCAGTACTTC
CASSQAGTSGETQYF
>TRBJ1-2|TRBV28|.|many
TGTGCCAGCAGTTCTAACTATGGCTACACCTTC
CASSSNYGYTF
>TRBJ2-3|TRBV7-2|TRBD2|few
TGTGCCAGTACTATATCTAGCGGGAGTGTCGCAGATACGCAGTATTTT
CASTISSGSVADTQYF
>TRBJ2-3|TRBV4-2|.|many
TGTGCCAGCAGCCCGGGGCGAGGAGGGCAAACGCAGTATTTT
CASSPGRGGQTQYF
>TRBJ1-2|TRBV20-1|.|many
TGCAGTGCTAGGCACCAGGGTCACGGCTACACCTTC
CSARHQGHGYTF
>TRBJ2-7|TRBV28|.|many
TGTGCCAGCAGACCGGACAGATCCTACGAGCAGTACTTC
CASRPDRSYEQYF
>TRBJ2-5|TRBV18|TRBD1|.
TGTGCCAGCTCACCACCGACAGGGGGTACGGAGACCCAGTACTTC
CASSPPTGGTETQYF
>TRBJ2-2|TRBV6-5|.|many
TGTGCCAGCAGTTACTCGTACGGGGAGCTGTTTTTT
CASSYSYGELFF
>TRBJ2-7|TRBV2|.|.
TGTGCCAGCAGTGATAGTGGTAGCGAGCAGTACTTC
CASSDSGSEQYF
>TRBJ1-3|TRBV6-5|.|many
TGTGCCAGCAGTTACGCGTCGTCCTCTGGAAACACCATATATTTT
CASSYASSSGNTIYF
>TRBJ2-5|TRBV6-2/TRBV6-3|.|many
TGTGCCAGCAGTCGATCACAAGAGACCCAGTACTTC
CASSRSQETQYF
>TRBJ2-7|TRBV28|TRBD2|many
TGTGCCAGCAGTTTGGGGAGGGTAGCGGTTTTCTACGAGCAGTACTTC
CASSLGRVAVFYEQYF
>TRBJ2-3|TRBV29-1|.|many
TGCAGCGTTGAAGCACATAATGGGGACTCGGCCACAGATACGCAGTATTTT
CSVEAHNGDSATDTQYF
>TRBJ1-2|TRBV4-3|TRBD1|few
TGCGCCAGCAGCCGAGGGGGACAGGGTCACGGCTACACCTTC
CASSRGGQGHGYTF
>TRBJ2-5|TRBV29-1|.|many
TGCAGCGTGAGCCGGCAGATCCAAGAGACCCAGTACTTC
CSVSRQIQETQYF
>TRBJ1-2|TRBV25-1|.|many
TGTGCCAGCAGAGAGGGGGGGTCTAACTATGGCTACACCTTC
CASREGGSNYGYTF
>TRBJ2-3|TRBV12-3/TRBV12-4|.|many
TGTGCCAGTCTGGGGGGGGCCACAGATACGCAGTATTTT
CASLGGATDTQYF
>TRBJ1-5|TRBV6-1|.|many
TGTGCCAGCAGCCTCCGCAGTTACAATCAGCCCCAGCATTTT
CASSLRSYNQPQHF
>TRBJ2-2|TRBV6-1|TRBD2|many
TGTGCCAGCAGGACTAGCGGGAGTACCGGGGAGCTGTTTTTT
CASRTSGSTGELFF
>TRBJ2-3|TRBV5-1|.|many
TGCGCCAGCCGGGTGGACTCAGATACGCAGTATTTT
CASRVDSDTQYF
>TRBJ1-4|TRBV7-9|TRBD1|many
TGTGCCAGCAGCTTAAGGGGGACAGGGGGTGAAAAACTGTTTTTT
CASSLRGTGGEKLFF
>TRBJ2-5|TRBV20-1|.|many
TGCAGTGCTTCTCCGCAGGGGTGGGAAGAGACCCAGTACTTC
CSASPQGWEETQYF
>TRBJ2-5|TRBV10-3|TRBD2|many
TGTGCCATCAGCCGGACTAGCGGATGGGAGACCCAGTACTTC
CAISRTSGWETQYF
>TRBJ1-5|TRBV19|.|.
TGTGCCAGTAGTATGCCTGCCTCAGGCGGTCAGCCCCAGCATTTT
CASSMPASGGQPQHF
>TRBJ2-7|TRBV5-5|TRBD2|many
TGTGCCAGCAGCTTGGTTCCGGCTAGCGGGTCCTCCTACGAGCAGTACTTC
CASSLVPASGSSYEQYF
>TRBJ2-2|TRBV29-1|TRBD1|few
TGCAGCGTTGAAGCTTGGACAGGGGCGCGCGGGGAGCTGTTTTTT
CSVEAWTGARGELFF
>TRBJ2-2|TRBV5-6|TRBD1|many
TGTGCCAGCAGCTGGGACAGTAACACCGGGGAGCTGTTTTTT
CASSWDSNTGELFF
>TRBJ2-7|TRBV6-1|TRBD1|few
TGTGCCAGCAGTGGGGCGGGACAGGGTTCGGACGAGCAGTACTTC
CASSGAGQGSDEQYF
>TRBJ2-5|TRBV7-9|.|few
TGTGCCAGCAGCCGTTCCTCAGACTTGGAGTACTTC
CASSRSSDLEYF
>TRBJ1-2|TRBV12-3/TRBV12-4|.|many
TGTGCCAGCAGTTTTCGACAGCTTGGCTACACCTTC
CASSFRQLGYTF
>TRBJ1-5|TRBV29-1|TRBD1|many
TGCAGCGTTCCAGGGGGAGAGGGCAATCAGCCCCAGCATTTT
CSVPGGEGNQPQHF
>TRBJ2-1|TRBV29-1|.|few
TGCAGCGCACCGGGATTAGCTGTAAATGAGCAGTTCTTC
CSAPGLAVNEQFF
>TRBJ2-5|TRBV7-2|TRBD1|.
TGTGCCAGCAGCCCAACTGGACAGGGCTTGACCCAGTACTTC
CASSPTGQGLTQYF
>TRBJ2-1|TRBV7-9|TRBD2|few
TGTGCCAGCAGCTTAGTTGGCGGGAGTCAGAGATACAATGAGCAGTTCTTC
CASSLVGGSQRYNEQFF
>TRBJ1-2|TRBV4-1|.|many
TGCGCCAGCAGGGATTTCTATGGCTACACCTTC
CASRDFYGYTF
>TRBJ2-1|TRBV11-2|TRBD2|few
TGTGCCAGCAGCTTGGCGGGAGGATCTAACAATGAGCAGTTCTTC
CASSLAGGSNNEQFF
>TRBJ2-2|TRBV7-8|TRBD2|.
TGTGCCAGCAGCTTAGGCGTCGTTGGGAGGGCCGCCGGGGAGCTGTTTTTT
CASSLGVVGRAAGELFF
>TRBJ2-3|TRBV12-3/TRBV12-4|TRBD2|many
TGTGCCAGCAGTTTACGTGGGGGGGAAGATACGCAGTATTTT
CASSLRGGEDTQYF